The clone carrying this T cell receptor beta chain was detected only a few times. What it recognizes is unknown. The sample is drawn from a study of human T cells and chemical hapten exposure. Turning to the study itself: Enrolled patients were predominantly female and had alopecia areata, totalis or universalis. There were per-sample TCR yield variations, arising mainly from small pooled library volume differences. Study-wide findings and caveats: Expanded TCRs made up significantly more big CDR3 similarity clusters than controls did. The donors suffered from alopecia, so their immune response may not match that of healthy people.

Via MiXCR, TCRdb re-called the RACE reads, giving one row per CDR3 protein. The sample lists tens of thousands of distinct CDR3 sequences; around 10% were seen once. Time point noted: pre-sensitization, week 0. Regarding treatment: therapeutic diphenylcyclopropenone sensitization with weekly scalp DPC. The origin of this receptor is a middle-aged woman with alopecia areata. Some clones in this sample may be carry-over from other donors' samples. The sequencing used whole blood, collected in connection with sensitization to the hapten diphenylcyclopropenone (DPC).

CDR3 protein: CSARGAYNSPLHF. Here the CDR3 DNA reads TGCAGTGCTAGGGGAGCCTATAATTCACCCCTCCACTTT. The chain links TRBV20-1 to TRBJ1-6; D ambiguous. Trimming took 3 bases from V and 2 from J, leaving 5 bases between them. CDR1 and CDR2 from the germline V gene are DFQATT and SNEGSKA (reference sequence). The CDR3 loop spans 13 amino acids.